What follows are 31 T cell receptor beta chains derived from one specimen sequenced in a study of T-cell reconstitution after alpha-beta-depleted transplantation in children. A library of TCRbeta sequences, prepared with unique molecular identifiers, was generated. Via MiXCR, TCRdb re-called the PCR reads, giving one row per CDR3 protein. Among 330,000 or so distinct CDR3 sequences listed, 10% were seen once. Sequenced here: PBMCs from the stem cell graft donor, sampled from the stem cell graft. The receptors stem from a human donor who donated a stem cell graft to a child with acute lymphoblastic leukemia.

CDR3 nucleotide sequence: TGTGCCAGCAGCTTCAGCAGGACAGGGCCCTACGAGCAGTACTTC. Translating gives CASSFSRTGPYEQYF. The genes are TRBV7-2 and TRBJ2-7; 8 bases agree with TRBD1. Germline V gives CDR1 SGHTA, CDR2 FQGNSA. The CDR3 sequence is 15 residues long. The V gene end was trimmed by 3 bases and the J gene end by 2 bases; junction bases not matched to a gene: 6.

This clonotype has at least ten counts. This chain uses TRBV5-1 with TRBJ2-2, with TRBD2 matching over 9 bases. The CDR3 loop spans 15 amino acids. With 4 bases clipped from V and 7 bases from J, the junction kept 8 bases outside the gene matches. Germline V gene data show CDR1 as SGHRS and CDR2 as YFSETQ. CDR3 nucleotides: TGCGCCAGCAGCCTCCAGGCTAGCGGGGTCGGGGAGCTGTTTTTT. Translated: CASSLQASGVGELFF.

This chain connects TRBV7-8 to TRBJ1-2, with D possibly matching TRBD1 (6 bases). V was cut by 5 bases and J by 5 bases, with 15 bases left in between. The CDR3 runs to 14 residues. Germline CDR1 SGHVS, CDR2 FQNEAQ. The DNA of the CDR3 is TGTGCCAGCAGCGCCCAGGACAGCCCATATGGCTACACCTTC. It is translated as CASSAQDSPYGYTF.

The chain recombines TRBV9 with TRBJ2-7, with 8 nucleotides matching TRBD2. The V gene end was trimmed by 0 bases and the J gene end by 4 bases; junction bases not matched to a gene: 9. The CDR3 extends over 16 amino acids. Germline V CDR1 and CDR2: SGDLS, YYNGEE. CDR3 sequence reads: CASSVGGAGDRYEQYF. DNA for the CDR3: TGTGCCAGCAGCGTAGGGGGAGCGGGAGATCGGTACGAGCAGTACTTC.

This clonotype turned up a few times. The chain is built from TRBV7-9 and TRBJ2-2; 8 nucleotides agree with TRBD2. The junction had 8 bases not matched to a gene; V was cut back by 5 bases and J by 3 bases. The CDR3 is 16 residues long. Germline V gives CDR1 SEHNR, CDR2 FQNEAQ (reference sequence). The CDR3 loop is CASSTEREFYTGELFF. CDR3 DNA sequence: TGTGCCAGCAGCACAGAGCGGGAGTTTTACACCGGGGAGCTGTTTTTT.

The genes are TRBV29-1 and TRBJ2-2, with TRBD2 as a possible D gene (5 bases). V was pared by 2 bases and J by 6 bases, with 13 bases between. CDR3 size: 14 residues. From germline, CDR1 is SQVTM and CDR2 ANQGSEA. CDR3 nucleotides: TGCAGCGTTGAAAATCGGGGATTCGCCGGGGAGCTGTTTTTT. Encoded protein: CSVENRGFAGELFF.

CDR3 DNA sequence: TGTGCCAGCAGCCCGGGGGCGCGTGAGCAGTTCTTC. This gives the protein CASSPGAREQFF. The chain uses TRBV12-3 or TRBV12-4 and TRBJ2-1, with D perhaps given as TRBD1 or TRBD2 (6 bases each). This CDR3 has 12 amino acids. The V end lost 6 bases, the J end lost 9 bases, and 12 bases lay between the germline ends.

This clonotype was counted between two and nine times. The V and J genes are TRBV21-1 and TRBJ2-7; TRBD1 is taken as the D call from the table, unchecked against the DNA. TRBV21-1 is annotated as a pseudogene. The CDR3 is 17 residues long. The CDR3 coding sequence is TGTGCCAGCAGCAAAGGACGGGGACAGGGGTACCCCTACGAGCAGTACTTC. It is translated as CASSKGRGQGYPYEQYF.

The chain carries TRBV7-2 and TRBJ2-7; D ambiguous. V was pared by 3 bases and J by 5 bases, with 11 bases between. Per germline, CDR1 SGHTA and CDR2 FQGNSA. The CDR3 has 13 residues. The CDR3: CASSLRIGDEQYF. The CDR3 DNA reads as TGTGCCAGCAGCTTGAGGATTGGCGACGAGCAGTACTTC. The variable domain in full, with the rest retrieved from reference TRBV7-2 and TRBJ2-7, is GAGVSQSPSNKVTEKGKDVELRCDPISGHTALYWYRQSLGQGLEFLIYFQGNSAPDKSGLPSDRFSAERTGGSVSTLTIQRTQQEDSAVYLCASSLRIGDEQYFGPGTRLTVT.

This clonotype was found a few times. The chain couples TRBV12-3 or TRBV12-4 to TRBJ1-1; a weak D match, TRBD1 (6 bases). V lost 2 bases and J lost 5, with 9 bases in between. This CDR3 contains 13 residues. This CDR3 is CASSLKRGTEAFF. In DNA form, the CDR3 reads TGTGCCAGCAGTTTAAAGAGGGGGACTGAAGCTTTCTTT.

This clonotype was found a few times. The V call is TRBV7-9, the J call TRBJ1-5; no firm D call. Germline CDR1 reads SEHNR; CDR2 reads FQNEAQ (reference sequence). The CDR3 length is 12 residues. The V gene lost 5 bases and the J gene lost 11 bases, with 13 bases spanning the gap. The CDR3 DNA reads as TGTGCCAGCAGCCAAGGTGGTGGGGCCCAGCATTTT. Its protein is CASSQGGGAQHF.

This clonotype showed up just a few times. The V and J genes are TRBV4-2 and TRBJ1-4; D gene unclear. Germline CDR1 and CDR2: LGHNA and YNFKEQ. V was clipped by 4 bases and J by 0 bases, with 12 bases between them. This CDR3 contains 16 residues. The CDR3 sequence is CASSLTPQATNEKLFF. CDR3 DNA sequence: TGTGCCAGCAGCCTAACTCCACAAGCAACTAATGAAAAACTGTTTTTT.

The chain carries TRBV3-1 and TRBJ2-5; TRBD2 agrees at 11 bases. The CDR3 runs 18 residues. CDR1 is LGHDT and CDR2 is YNNKEL in the germline V gene (reference sequence). J lost 5 bases, V lost 10 bases, and 21 bases had no gene match. DNA of the CDR3: TGTGCCATCTGCCCTGGACTAGCGGGCCCCCGTCGCGCGGAGACCCAGTACTTC. Protein product: CAICPGLAGPRRAETQYF.

Only a few counts were recorded for this clonotype. This chain links TRBV4-1 with TRBJ2-1; D uncertain. V shed 3 bases and J shed 2 bases, with 14 bases lying between them. Germline assignment: CDR1 MGHRA and CDR2 YSYEKL. The length of the CDR3 is 16 residues. The CDR3 DNA follows: TGCGCCAGCAGCCAGCCCCTAGGGTCCCCCTACAATGAGCAGTTCTTC. Protein sequence: CASSQPLGSPYNEQFF.

This clonotype has just a few counts. The V call is TRBV7-2, the J call TRBJ2-7; 9 nucleotides match TRBD2. The ends lost 4 bases at V and 2 bases at J; junction bases unmatched: 6. CDR1 and CDR2 from the germline V gene are SGHTA and FQGNSA. The CDR3 totals 15 residues. This CDR3 is CASSSTSGRPYEQYF. The CDR3 nucleotides read TGTGCCAGCAGCTCGACTAGCGGAAGACCCTACGAGCAGTACTTC. Looking up the rest from reference TRBV7-2 and TRBJ2-7 gives the full variable domain: GAGVSQSPSNKVTEKGKDVELRCDPISGHTALYWYRQSLGQGLEFLIYFQGNSAPDKSGLPSDRFSAERTGGSVSTLTIQRTQQEDSAVYLCASSSTSGRPYEQYFGPGTRLTVT.

This chain uses TRBV4-1 with TRBJ2-3, with TRBD2 matching over 12 bases. V was pared by 7 bases and J by 4 bases, with 6 bases of the junction left unmatched. The CDR3 is made up of 15 amino acids. Germline CDR1 is MGHRA and CDR2 is YSYEKL. The CDR3 reads CASTPLAGGADTQYF. The CDR3 DNA follows: TGCGCCAGCACCCCACTAGCGGGAGGTGCAGATACGCAGTATTTT.

The chain combines TRBV7-8 with TRBJ1-6, with a tentative D call TRBD1 (6 bases). Germline V gives CDR1 SGHVS, CDR2 FQNEAQ. V lost 5 bases, J lost 8 bases, and 16 bases lay in between. The CDR3 runs 15 residues. CDR3 in amino acids: CASSRNTGRDSPLHF. CDR3 nucleotides: TGTGCCAGCAGCCGCAACACAGGGCGAGATTCACCCCTCCACTTT.

This clonotype was counted at least ten times. The chain employs TRBV29-1 and TRBJ2-5; D tentatively fits TRBD1 or TRBD2 (5 bases each). V was trimmed by 7 bases and J by 0 bases, leaving 15 bases between them. Germline V CDR1 and CDR2: SQVTM, ANQGSEA. CDR3 length: 14 amino acids. DNA of the CDR3: TGCAGCGCCCTCCGGGGCGGTGACCAAGAGACCCAGTACTTC. This encodes CSALRGGDQETQYF.

The chain carries TRBV27 and TRBJ2-2; TRBD2 aligns across 7 bases. This CDR3 has 15 amino acids. V was pared by 3 bases and J by 0 bases, with 1 base of the junction left unmatched. Germline CDR1 is MNHEY and CDR2 is SMNVEV (reference sequence). The CDR3: CASSFLAANTGELFF. Here the CDR3 DNA reads TGTGCCAGCAGTTTTCTAGCGGCGAACACCGGGGAGCTGTTTTTT.

V and J are TRBV7-6 and TRBJ1-4; D unclear. There are 15 residues in the CDR3. Germline CDR1 SGHVS, CDR2 FNYEAQ. The V end lost 2 bases, the J end lost 3 bases, and 10 bases lay between the germline ends. CDR3 sequence: CASSLTGAANEKLFF. The DNA for the CDR3 is TGTGCCAGCAGCTTAACGGGCGCGGCTAATGAAAAACTGTTTTTT.

The V call is TRBV29-1, the J call TRBJ2-7; D gene uncertain. CDR3 length: 12 amino acids. Trimming removed 1 base at V and 2 bases at J, with 6 bases between. Germline CDR1 is SQVTM and CDR2 is ANQGSEA. In DNA form, the CDR3 reads TGCAGCGTTGAAGGGTGGCCCTACGAGCAGTACTTC. It is translated as CSVEGWPYEQYF.

This rearrangement joins TRBV14 to TRBJ2-2, with unresolved D. Germline V gene data show CDR1 as SGHDN and CDR2 as FVKESK. V was shortened by 1 base and J by 5 bases, with 11 bases between the two germline ends. This CDR3 has 15 amino acids. The CDR3 is CASSQVGYRTGELFF. DNA for the CDR3: TGTGCCAGCAGCCAAGTTGGATATCGGACCGGGGAGCTGTTTTTT.

This clonotype has a count of ten or more. The gene calls are TRBV10-3 and TRBJ1-1; D gene unclear. Trimming pared 3 bases from V and 1 base from J, leaving 9 bases between. Germline CDR1 and CDR2: ENHRY and SYGVKD. The CDR3 has 14 amino acids. Here the CDR3 reads CAISDRTGNTEAFF. CDR3 nucleotides: TGTGCCATCAGTGATCGGACGGGGAACACTGAAGCTTTCTTT.

V usage is TRBV6-2 or TRBV6-3 and J usage is TRBJ2-7; 7 nucleotides align to TRBD2. This CDR3 is 13 amino acids long. Germline lookup yields CDR1 MNHEY and CDR2 SVGEGT. V dropped 4 bases and J dropped 7; count of bases not matched to a gene: 7. DNA for the CDR3: TGTGCCAGCAGTTCGATTTCTAGCGGTGAGCAGTACTTC. It yields the protein CASSSISSGEQYF.

This chain uses TRBV6-5 with TRBJ1-5; no clear D gene. This CDR3 is built from 18 residues. V was trimmed by 1 base and J by 2 bases, leaving 18 bases between them. The germline gives CDR1 MNHEY, CDR2 SVGAGI. CDR3 residues: CASSYLPQAGIRNQPQHF. The DNA of the CDR3 is TGTGCCAGCAGTTACTTACCGCAGGCAGGCATCCGCAATCAGCCCCAGCATTTT.

This clonotype showed up just a few times. This rearrangement joins TRBV7-2 to TRBJ2-6; perhaps D is TRBD1 or TRBD2 (5 bases each). CDR1 and CDR2 from the germline V gene are SGHTA and FQGNSA. Between the trimmed V and J ends, which lost 1 base and 4 bases, there was a span of 14 bases. This CDR3 comprises 17 residues. This chain's CDR3 is CASSLGGQGAGANVLTF. CDR3 in DNA: TGTGCCAGCAGCTTAGGAGGGCAAGGGGCCGGGGCCAACGTCCTGACTTTC.

This clonotype has just a few counts. V gene TRBV20-1 combines with J gene TRBJ2-7; either TRBD1 or TRBD2 may fit D (5 bases each). V was trimmed by 0 bases and J by 6 bases, leaving 18 bases between them. Germline V lookup: CDR1 DFQATT, CDR2 SNEGSKA (reference sequence). CDR3 length: 15 residues. CDR3 loop: CSARDRGAGSTEQYF. DNA of the CDR3: TGCAGTGCTAGAGATCGAGGGGCAGGCTCAACCGAGCAGTACTTC.

This clonotype turned up a few times. The rearrangement uses TRBV29-1 and TRBJ2-3; D unclear. With 7 bases removed from V and 0 bases from J, the gap between germline ends came to 11 bases. CDR3 length: 13 amino acids. Germline lookup yields CDR1 SQVTM and CDR2 ANQGSEA. Here the CDR3 DNA reads TGCAGCGCTAACAGTCGGAGCACAGATACGCAGTATTTT. It codes for CSANSRSTDTQYF.

This clonotype was detected many times. This rearrangement joins TRBV18 to TRBJ2-7; D is unresolved. The CDR3 consists of 12 residues. V was shortened by 3 bases and J by 2 bases, with 5 bases between the two germline ends. Germline V gene data show CDR1 as KGHSH and CDR2 as LQKENI. CDR3: CASSPNTYEQYF. CDR3 bases: TGTGCCAGCTCACCGAACACCTACGAGCAGTACTTC. Looking up the rest from reference TRBV18 and TRBJ2-7 gives the full variable domain: NAGVMQNPRHLVRRRGQEARLRCSPMKGHSHVYWYRQLPEEGLKFMVYLQKENIIDESGMPKERFSAEFPKEGPSILRIQQVVRGDSAAYFCASSPNTYEQYFGPGTRLTVT.

This clonotype has more than one count but fewer than ten. CDR3 amino acids: CASSPVVAVGNTIYF. The CDR3 region has the DNA TGTGCCAGCAGTCCGGTGGTGGCGGTGGGAAACACCATATATTTT. The rearrangement uses TRBV28 and TRBJ1-3; D is unclear. Between the trimmed V and J ends, which lost 5 bases and 4 bases, there was a span of 15 bases. The length of the CDR3 is 15 residues. Germline V CDR1 and CDR2: MDHEN, SYDVKM.

The CDR3 is CASSYPGQRVKYNEQFF. The DNA for the CDR3 is TGTGCCAGCAGCTACCCGGGACAGCGAGTCAAATACAATGAGCAGTTCTTC. The gene calls are TRBV27 and TRBJ2-1; 7 bases line up with TRBD1. J lost 4 bases, V lost 6 bases, and 15 bases had no gene match. This CDR3 is built from 17 residues. Per the germline V gene, CDR1 is MNHEY and CDR2 is SMNVEV (reference sequence).